One sample yielded the 21 T cell receptor beta chains listed below, sequenced in a study of T cells in Graves' hyperthyroidism and ophthalmopathy. RNA transcripts were the template for amplifying TCR beta CDR3 regions. HTBI primers were employed in a first-round RT-PCR of the TCR CDR3. Each CDR3 protein is one row after TCRdb ran MiXCR on the multiplex PCR reads. The sample consists of under 400,000 distinct CDR3 sequences, approximately 25% of them appearing once. Sequences were obtained from blood. Every receptor here comes from a man in his fifties with Graves' hyperthyroidism.

J is TRBJ1-3 and V is TRBV20-1, with D perhaps matching TRBD1 (6 bases). The length of the CDR3 is 14 residues. Germline V lookup: CDR1 DFQATT, CDR2 SNEGSKA (reference sequence). Trimming removed 1 base from V and 6 bases from J, with 13 bases in between. The CDR3 reads CSARGGGMENTIYF. In DNA, the CDR3 is TGCAGTGCTAGAGGAGGGGGGATGGAAAACACCATATATTTT.

Here the CDR3 DNA reads TGTGCCAGCAGTTCCTACGGTGGGAATCAGCCCCAGCATTTT. This gives the protein CASSSYGGNQPQHF. The rearrangement uses TRBV12-3 or TRBV12-4 and TRBJ1-5; D not resolved. The CDR3 is made up of 14 amino acids. Trimming stripped 4 bases from V and 4 bases from J, with 11 bases between.

For this clonotype: Relative to the germline gene, one junction end is altered; a read error may explain this. This chain joins TRBV30 and TRBJ2-2; 8 bases are a match to TRBD1. CDR3 size: 10 residues. Germline assignment: CDR1 GTSNPN and CDR2 SVGIG (reference sequence). The CDR3 sequence: CAWNRGELSF. As DNA, the CDR3 is TGTGCCTGGAACAGGGGGGAGCTGTCTTTT.

This clonotype was seen at least ten times. The chain couples TRBV27 to TRBJ1-6; 8 bases line up with TRBD1. The CDR3 is made up of 15 amino acids. The V and J ends lost 5 bases and 6 bases, in that order; junction bases with no gene match: 6. Germline V lookup: CDR1 MNHEY, CDR2 SMNVEV (reference sequence). CDR3 region: CASSIEQGGNSPLHF. CDR3 DNA sequence: TGTGCCAGCAGTATAGAACAGGGGGGTAATTCACCCCTCCACTTT.

This clonotype has a count of ten or more. This chain joins TRBV12-3 or TRBV12-4 and TRBJ2-7; possible D gene TRBD1, 6 bases. The V gene lost 2 bases and the J gene lost 6 bases, with 11 bases spanning the gap. CDR3 length: 13 residues. The DNA for the CDR3 is TGTGCCAGCAGTTTATGGCAGGGGCGCGAGCAGTACTTC. Encoded protein: CASSLWQGREQYF.

This clonotype was observed a single time. An end of the junction differs from the germline gene, which may be a read error. The V and J genes are TRBV19 and TRBJ1-1; the match to TRBD1 covers 8 bases. The length of the CDR3 is 14 residues. CDR1 and CDR2 from the germline V gene are LNHDA and SQIVND (reference sequence). The CDR3 is CASSVDRGVTEAFF. The CDR3 DNA reads as TGTGCCAGTAGTGTAGACAGGGGAGTAACTGAAGCTTTCTTT.

This clonotype showed up many times. The rearrangement joins TRBV20-1 to TRBJ2-7, with TRBD2 identical over 7 bases. Germline loops: CDR1 DFQATT, CDR2 SNEGSKA (reference sequence). Trimming at V came to 6 bases and at J to 3 bases, leaving 8 bases not matched to a gene. This CDR3 comprises 13 residues. CDR3 nucleotides: TGCAGTGCCGAGAGCGGGATAGGCTACGAGCAGTACTTC. Amino acid sequence: CSAESGIGYEQYF.

This clonotype was recorded a few times. This chain joins TRBV6-1 and TRBJ2-7; D remains ambiguous. V was trimmed by 0 bases and J by 0 bases, leaving 9 bases between them. The CDR3 contains 15 residues. The germline CDR1 and CDR2 sequences are MNHNS and SASEGT. Here the CDR3 reads CASSEAPLSSYEQYF. CDR3 DNA: TGTGCCAGCAGTGAAGCCCCGCTTAGCTCCTACGAGCAGTACTTC.

The rearrangement uses TRBV18 and TRBJ2-7; 7 nucleotides match TRBD1. The germline gives CDR1 KGHSH, CDR2 LQKENI. The trim removed 3 bases at V and 2 bases at J, leaving 7 bases unmatched. The CDR3 length is 15 residues. CDR3 loop: CASSPRQGVAYEQYF. The CDR3 bases are TGTGCCAGCTCACCTCGACAGGGAGTCGCCTACGAGCAGTACTTC.

The CDR3 bases are TGCAGCAAGGGACAGGGGGCCTACGAGCAGTACTTC. As protein: CSKGQGAYEQYF. V gene TRBV29-1 combines with J gene TRBJ2-7; 11 nucleotides match TRBD1. Per germline, CDR1 SQVTM and CDR2 ANQGSEA. The length of the CDR3 is 12 residues. V was clipped by 8 bases and J by 2 bases; unmatched bases: 2.

V usage is TRBV24-1 and J usage is TRBJ2-7; 9 bases fit TRBD1. Germline trimming cut 3 bases from V and 6 bases from J; bases unmatched to any gene: 5. The CDR3 runs 14 residues. CDR1 and CDR2 (germline): KGHDR, SFDVKD. CDR3 sequence (DNA): TGTGCCACCAGTGATCCCGGGACAGGGACCGAGCAGTACTTC. Encoded protein: CATSDPGTGTEQYF.

This clonotype has more than one count but fewer than ten. V gene TRBV5-1 combines with J gene TRBJ1-1, with D unresolved. V lost 3 bases and J 2 bases, leaving 8 bases between the germline ends. Germline lookup yields CDR1 SGHRS and CDR2 YFSETQ. This CDR3 is built from 13 residues. The CDR3 DNA reads TGCGCCAGCAGCTCAAACACAAACACTGAAGCTTTCTTT. Translation gives CASSSNTNTEAFF.

V and J are TRBV5-1 and TRBJ1-1; no reliable D call. The germline V gene encodes CDR1 SGHRS and CDR2 YFSETQ. V lost 0 bases and J 0 bases, leaving 9 bases between the germline ends. The CDR3 is 15 amino acids. CDR3 in DNA: TGCGCCAGCAGCTTGGAGGTCGGAATGAACACTGAAGCTTTCTTT. Translated: CASSLEVGMNTEAFF.

This clonotype was seen ten or more times. This sequence joins TRBV6-1 and TRBJ2-7, with TRBD2 matching over 8 bases. This CDR3 is 17 amino acids long. Looked up from germline, CDR1 is MNHNS and CDR2 is SASEGT. V dropped 6 bases and J dropped 1; count of bases not matched to a gene: 14. The CDR3 region is CASSRDIRAGASYEQYF. DNA for the CDR3: TGTGCCAGCAGCCGGGACATCAGAGCGGGGGCTTCCTACGAGCAGTACTTC.

This chain connects TRBV7-2 to TRBJ2-7, with D possibly matching TRBD1 (5 bases). The V gene's germline CDR1 is SGHTA and CDR2 FQGNSA. The CDR3 covers 13 residues. Deletions cut 1 base from V and 6 bases from J, with 10 bases between. DNA of the CDR3: TGTGCCAGCAGCTTAGGGCAAGGGGTCGAGCAGTACTTC. This encodes CASSLGQGVEQYF.

This clonotype was observed many times. The chain uses TRBV6-1 and TRBJ2-3; D perhaps matches TRBD2 (6 bases). This CDR3 is 17 amino acids long. The germline V gene has CDR1 MNHNS and CDR2 SASEGT. V lost 6 bases, J lost 5 bases, and 24 bases lay in between. CDR3 region: CASRRVGTGVGVDTQYF. The DNA for the CDR3 is TGTGCCAGCAGGCGGGTGGGGACGGGAGTCGGGGTAGATACGCAGTATTTT.

This clonotype occurred a few times. The rearrangement joins TRBV5-4 to TRBJ2-3; D possibly corresponds to TRBD1 (6 bases). The CDR3 contains 13 residues. The V gene's germline CDR1 is SGHNT and CDR2 YYREEE (reference sequence). Trimming removed 0 bases at V and 7 bases at J, with 9 bases between. CDR3 sequence: CASSLDRENTQYF. CDR3 nucleotides: TGTGCCAGCAGCTTGGACAGGGAAAATACGCAGTATTTT.

This clonotype came up a few times. The chain couples TRBV24-1 to TRBJ1-2; D unresolved. The CDR3 extends over 14 amino acids. Looked up from germline, CDR1 is KGHDR and CDR2 is SFDVKD. V lost 4 bases and J 2 bases, leaving 10 bases between the germline ends. CDR3 nucleotides: TGTGCCACCAGTGAAGCAGGTGGAAACTATGGCTACACCTTC. Encoded protein: CATSEAGGNYGYTF.

This clonotype occurred a few times. The chain carries TRBV20-1 and TRBJ2-1; 12 bases align to TRBD2. With V trimmed by 6 bases and J by 2 bases, 2 bases remained unmatched. The CDR3 is 14 amino acids. Germline loops: CDR1 DFQATT, CDR2 SNEGSKA (reference sequence). CDR3 sequence reads: CSARTSGTYNEQFF. The CDR3, as DNA: TGCAGTGCGCGGACTAGCGGGACCTACAATGAGCAGTTCTTC.

The chain couples TRBV7-9 to TRBJ1-2; 10 nucleotides line up with TRBD1. The CDR3 length is 14 residues. The germline V gene encodes CDR1 SEHNR and CDR2 FQNEAQ (reference sequence). V lost 1 base, J lost 6 bases, and 2 bases stayed unmatched. The CDR3 DNA is TGTGCCAGCAGCTTAGTCGGGACAGGGGATGGCTACACCTTC. Protein sequence: CASSLVGTGDGYTF.

The V call is TRBV7-9, the J call TRBJ2-2, with TRBD2 identical over 9 bases. The trim removed 5 bases at V and 6 bases at J, leaving 4 bases unmatched. This CDR3 contains 14 residues. Germline V gives CDR1 SEHNR, CDR2 FQNEAQ (reference sequence). CDR3 nucleotides: TGTGCCAGCAGCGTCGGGACTAGCTCCGGGGAGCTGTTTTTT. Protein product: CASSVGTSSGELFF.